This T cell receptor (beta chain) appears in the sequencing data of a study of blood T cell repertoires in COVID-19. Only one count was recorded for this clone. Clones were sequenced by immunoSEQ multiplex PCR, and TCRdb holds only the in-frame ones, with some missing. Here the sample spans 200,000 to 250,000 clones, almost 85% being singletons. Trimming removed 5 bases from V and 4 bases from J; junction bases left unmatched: 2. Germline loops: CDR1 SGHNT, CDR2 YYREEE (reference sequence). The length of the CDR3 is 12 residues. Sequenced: peripheral blood. The receptor comes from a man in his fifties or sixties with COVID-19, enrolled during active disease. The chain combines TRBV5-4 with TRBJ1-2; 7 bases fit TRBD1. The CDR3 DNA is TGTGCCAGCAGAGGACAGGCCTATGGCTACACCTTC. It specifies CASRGQAYGYTF.